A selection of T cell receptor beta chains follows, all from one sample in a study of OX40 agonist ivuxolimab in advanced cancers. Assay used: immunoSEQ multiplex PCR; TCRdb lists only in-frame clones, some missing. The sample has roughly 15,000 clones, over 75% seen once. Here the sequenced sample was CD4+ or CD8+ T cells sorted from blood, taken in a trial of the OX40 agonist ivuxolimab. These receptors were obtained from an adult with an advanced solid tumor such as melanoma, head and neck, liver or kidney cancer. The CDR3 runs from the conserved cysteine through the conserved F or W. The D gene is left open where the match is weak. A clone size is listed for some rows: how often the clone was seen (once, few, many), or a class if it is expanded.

CASSLAVEQYF	NA	NA	TRBV7-9	TRBJ2-7
CASSRARGVSYNEQFF	NA	NA	TRBV2	TRBJ2-1
CASSPARYNYEQYF	NA	NA	TRBV6-5	TRBJ2-7
CASSLTSGGAQEQFF	NA	TRBD2	TRBV5-1	TRBJ2-1
CASSFWGNTEAFF	NA	NA	TRBV5-4	TRBJ1-1
CASSLRETGYTDTQYF	NA	TRBD1	TRBV5-6	TRBJ2-3
CASSSGASSYNEQFF	NA	NA	TRBV27	TRBJ2-1
CASRALAGGQDTQYF	NA	TRBD2	TRBV27	TRBJ2-3
CASSQDNRGPYEQYF	NA	TRBD1	TRBV4-1	TRBJ2-7
CASSWEEGTDTQYF	NA	NA	TRBV5-1	TRBJ2-3
CASSSPRQGATNYGYTF	NA	TRBD1	TRBV28	TRBJ1-2
CASRPGQHIYEQYF	NA	TRBD1	TRBV28	TRBJ2-7
CASSLTSGVEQYF	NA	TRBD2	TRBV4-1	TRBJ2-7
CASSSGSWGGVDEQFF	NA	TRBD2	TRBV9	TRBJ2-1
CASSYPSSYEQYF	NA	NA	TRBV6-5	TRBJ2-7
CVSRPGTEAFF	NA	NA	TRBV7-2	TRBJ1-1
CASSENRETHEQYF	NA	NA	TRBV6-1	TRBJ2-7
CASSPWGINEKLFF	NA	NA	TRBV25-1	TRBJ1-4
CASSHRGISYEQYF	NA	NA	TRBV14	TRBJ2-7
CASSLVGWATEAFF	NA	NA	TRBV11-2	TRBJ1-1
CASSITGGSWGTEAFF	once	TRBD1	TRBV19	TRBJ1-1
CASSLLVSSGNTIYF	medium-sized	NA	TRBV11-2	TRBJ1-3
CASSISQANSYEQYF	NA	NA	TRBV7-9	TRBJ2-7
CASSFKRNTEAFF	few	NA	TRBV5-8	TRBJ1-1
CASSQVRDWPYNEQFF	NA	NA	TRBV14	TRBJ2-1
CASSIRLAGVFYNEQFF	NA	TRBD2	TRBV19	TRBJ2-1
CASMAGRGVNTEAFF	NA	TRBD1	TRBV5-4	TRBJ1-1
CASMGILAGGIDTQYF	NA	TRBD2	TRBV27	TRBJ2-3
CASSAGDEQFF	once	NA	TRBV11-2	TRBJ2-1
CASSSPDLSTDTQYF	NA	NA	TRBV27	TRBJ2-3
CASSLAELSGRGNEQFF	NA	TRBD2	TRBV5-1	TRBJ2-1
CASSPLTDSNQPQHF	NA	NA	TRBV27	TRBJ1-5
CASSVGDRAALGLYF	once	TRBD1	TRBV9	TRBJ1-3
CASISGESEFPMNTEAFF	once	NA	TRBV2	TRBJ1-1
CASSPSLGGGNIQYF	NA	TRBD2	TRBV9	TRBJ2-4
CASSLPRGRQEKLFF	NA	NA	TRBV7-9	TRBJ1-4
CATSSPGDIQETQYF	few	NA	TRBV15	TRBJ2-5
CASSLGQDNQPQHF	once	NA	TRBV5-6	TRBJ1-5
CASRDYSTDTQYF	NA	NA	TRBV5-1	TRBJ2-3
CASIIGGESEAFF	NA	NA	TRBV6-1	TRBJ1-1
CASSRLRQAGNEQFF	NA	NA	TRBV7-9	TRBJ2-1